The 9 T cell receptor beta chains given below trace back to one sample, sequenced in a study of blood T cell repertoires in COVID-19. TCRdb's copy holds only in-frame clones and misses some; the assay was immunoSEQ multiplex PCR. Among a few hundred thousand clones listed, 70% to 90% were seen once. The sample was PBMCs or T cells enriched from blood (not recorded which). All receptors come from a woman between 50 and 59 years old who had been exposed to COVID-19.

This rearrangement joins TRBV5-1 to TRBJ1-1; possible D gene TRBD1, 6 bases. CDR1 is SGHRS and CDR2 is YFSETQ in the germline V gene. The CDR3 spans 16 residues. V gave up 0 bases and J gave up 1 base, with 13 bases separating them. CDR3 in amino acids: CASSLEGVKRNTEAFF. In DNA form, the CDR3 reads TGCGCCAGCAGCTTGGAGGGGGTTAAGAGGAACACTGAAGCTTTCTTT.

This chain links TRBV20-1 with TRBJ1-1; a possible D gene is TRBD1 (6 bases). Trimming removed 6 bases from V and 4 bases from J, with 24 bases in between. Germline V gene data show CDR1 as DFQATT and CDR2 as SNEGSKA (reference sequence). The CDR3 spans 16 residues. The CDR3 nucleotides read TGCAGTGCCAGTCCAAGCGGCTGGGTCAGGGGCACTGAAGCTTTCTTT. Protein sequence: CSASPSGWVRGTEAFF.

This clone was detected many times. The J gene is TRBJ2-3, the V gene TRBV6-2 or TRBV6-3, with D hard to call. CDR3 length: 14 residues. The germline V gene encodes CDR1 MNHEY and CDR2 SVGEGT. V was clipped by 4 bases and J by 6 bases, with 14 bases between them. CDR3 protein: CASSSASESDTQYF. CDR3 sequence (DNA): TGTGCCAGCAGTTCCGCCTCAGAATCCGATACGCAGTATTTT.

For this clone: The sample has other DNA sequences that encode this CDR3 too. The CDR3 protein is CASSISGQGNQPQHF. CDR3 bases: TGTGCCAGTAGTATTAGTGGACAGGGCAATCAGCCCCAGCATTTT. V is TRBV19 and J is TRBJ1-5; 7 nucleotides align to TRBD1. In germline, CDR1 is LNHDA, CDR2 SQIVND (reference sequence). The ends lost 3 bases at V and 2 bases at J; junction bases unmatched: 4. The CDR3 covers 15 residues. The whole variable domain, remainder taken from reference TRBV19 and TRBJ1-5, is DGGITQSPKYLFRKEGQNVTLSCEQNLNHDAMYWYRQDPGQGLRLIYYSQIVNDFQKGDIAEGYSVSREKKESFPLTVTSAQKNPTAFYLCASSISGQGNQPQHFGDGTRLSIL.

This chain connects TRBV7-2 to TRBJ2-3; 8 nucleotides match TRBD1. The germline V gene encodes CDR1 SGHTA and CDR2 FQGNSA. J gave up 3 bases and V 2 bases, and 7 bases lay outside the gene matches. This CDR3 is built from 16 residues. CDR3 nucleotide sequence: TGTGCCAGCAGCTTACAGGGGGCGCGGAGAACAGATACGCAGTATTTT. Amino acid sequence: CASSLQGARRTDTQYF.

The chain links TRBV11-2 to TRBJ1-1; 7 bases align to TRBD1. The CDR3 consists of 15 residues. Germline CDR1 SGHAT, CDR2 FQNNGV. The ends lost 4 bases at V and 5 bases at J; junction bases unmatched: 10. The CDR3 protein is CASSSRTGLETEAFF. The CDR3 nucleotides read TGTGCCAGCAGCTCCCGGACAGGTTTGGAAACTGAAGCTTTCTTT.

The table lists this clone with a few counts. The chain joins TRBV6-6 to TRBJ1-2, with D possibly being TRBD1 (5 bases). The CDR3 consists of 14 residues. Germline V gene sequence: CDR1 MNHNY, CDR2 SVGAGI (reference sequence). V was shortened by 5 bases and J by 3 bases, with 13 bases between the two germline ends. The CDR3 DNA reads as TGTGCCAGCAGTCCGATGGGGGGAGACTATGGCTACACCTTC. Its protein product is CASSPMGGDYGYTF.

A note on this clone: Other DNA sequences in the same sample also yield this CDR3. This chain joins TRBV20-1 and TRBJ1-1; no definite D call. This CDR3 has 11 residues. V gave up 5 bases and J gave up 1 base, with 5 bases separating them. The germline gives CDR1 DFQATT, CDR2 SNEGSKA (reference sequence). The CDR3 DNA follows: TGCAGTGCTGGGCCGAACACTGAAGCTTTCTTT. Translating it yields CSAGPNTEAFF.

This sequence joins TRBV4-2 and TRBJ2-7, with D possibly matching TRBD2 (6 bases). V was trimmed by 4 bases and J by 2 bases, leaving 15 bases between them. Germline CDR1 LGHNA, CDR2 YNFKEQ. CDR3 length equals 15 residues. DNA of the CDR3: TGTGCCAGCAGCCGCACAAACGGGGAGGCCTACGAGCAGTACTTC. Protein sequence: CASSRTNGEAYEQYF.